The table lists the clone carrying this T cell receptor beta chain with a count of one. What it binds is unknown. The record originates from a study of shared clonotypes between healthy human individuals. Study-level background: Each donor contributed plates that comprised three CD4 naive, three CD4 memory, two CD8 naive and one CD8 memory. Study results and limitations: Among several donors, roughly 5% of naive CD4 clonotypes were found in common.

Germline trimming cut 2 bases from V and 1 base from J; bases unmatched to any gene: 4. The CDR3 is 15 residues long. The V gene's germline CDR1 is SGHRS and CDR2 YFSETQ. Running of the assay took place at deep level. In the original processing: For the immunoSEQ data, sequences were junction-only without quality scores, so filtering differed. Generated by immunoSEQ multiplex PCR, the TCRdb table keeps only in-frame clones and is missing some. For V, J and clone size, that table is used; D and trimming come from the DNA. The sample contains roughly 2.5 million clones, over 85% of which appear only once.

The sequencing sample was made of naive CD4+ T cells sorted from blood. Sample subset: CD45RA+ positively selected. J is TRBJ2-5 and V is TRBV5-1; 8 nucleotides agree with TRBD2. This clonotype was obtained from a young man in good health. The CDR3 nucleotides are TGCGCCAGCAGCTTAAACGGGGGGGGCCAAGAGACCCAGTACTTC. Its translation is CASSLNGGGQETQYF. Based on the CDR3 plus reference TRBV5-1 and TRBJ2-5, the full variable domain is KAGVTQTPRYLIKTRGQQVTLSCSPISGHRSVSWYQQTPGQGLQFLFEYFSETQRNKGNFPGRFSGRQFSNSRSEMNVSTLELGDSALYLCASSLNGGGQETQYFGPGTRLLVL.